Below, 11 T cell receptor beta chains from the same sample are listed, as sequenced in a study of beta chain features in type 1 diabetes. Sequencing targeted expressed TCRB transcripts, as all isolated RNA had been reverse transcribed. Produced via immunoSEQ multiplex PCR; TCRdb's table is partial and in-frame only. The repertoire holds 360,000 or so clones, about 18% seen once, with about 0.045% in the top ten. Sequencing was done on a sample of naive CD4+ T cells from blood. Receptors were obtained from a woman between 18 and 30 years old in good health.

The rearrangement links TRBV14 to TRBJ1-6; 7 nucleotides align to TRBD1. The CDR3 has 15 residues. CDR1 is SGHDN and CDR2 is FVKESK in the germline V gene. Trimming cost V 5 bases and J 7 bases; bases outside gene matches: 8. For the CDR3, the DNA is TGTGCCAGCAGCTGGACCGGGACAGCCAATTCACCCCTCCACTTT. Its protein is CASSWTGTANSPLHF.

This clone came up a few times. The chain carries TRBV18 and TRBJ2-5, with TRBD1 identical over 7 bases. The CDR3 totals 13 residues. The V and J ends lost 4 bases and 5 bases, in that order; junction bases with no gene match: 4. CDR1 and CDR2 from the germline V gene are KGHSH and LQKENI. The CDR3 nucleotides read TGTGCCAGCTCACTAGGACAGGAGGAGACCCAGTACTTC. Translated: CASSLGQEETQYF.

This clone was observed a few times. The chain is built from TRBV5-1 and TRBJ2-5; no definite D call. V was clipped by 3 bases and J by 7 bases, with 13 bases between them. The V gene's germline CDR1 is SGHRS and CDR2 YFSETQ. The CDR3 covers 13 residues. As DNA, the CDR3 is TGCGCCAGCAGCTCCGATCGTGCAGGGACCCAGTACTTC. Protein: CASSSDRAGTQYF.

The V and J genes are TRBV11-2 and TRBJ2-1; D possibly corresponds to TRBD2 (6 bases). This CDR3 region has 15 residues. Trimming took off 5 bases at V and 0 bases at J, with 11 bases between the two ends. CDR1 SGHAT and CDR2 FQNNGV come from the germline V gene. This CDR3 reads CASSRDFGSYNEQFF. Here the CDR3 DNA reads TGTGCCAGCAGCCGGGACTTTGGCTCCTACAATGAGCAGTTCTTC.

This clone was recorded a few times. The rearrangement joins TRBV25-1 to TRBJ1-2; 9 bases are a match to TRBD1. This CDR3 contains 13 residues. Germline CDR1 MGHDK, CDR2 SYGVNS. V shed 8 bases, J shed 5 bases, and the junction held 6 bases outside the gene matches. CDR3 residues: CASRGQGKYGYTF. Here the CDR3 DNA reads TGTGCCAGCCGAGGACAGGGGAAGTATGGCTACACCTTC.

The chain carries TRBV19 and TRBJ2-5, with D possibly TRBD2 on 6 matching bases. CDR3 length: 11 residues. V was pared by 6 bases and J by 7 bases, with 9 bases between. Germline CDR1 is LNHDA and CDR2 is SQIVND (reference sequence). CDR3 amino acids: CASSLGGTQYF. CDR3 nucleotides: TGTGCCAGTAGCCTCGGGGGGACCCAGTACTTC. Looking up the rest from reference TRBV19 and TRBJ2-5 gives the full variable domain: DGGITQSPKYLFRKEGQNVTLSCEQNLNHDAMYWYRQDPGQGLRLIYYSQIVNDFQKGDIAEGYSVSREKKESFPLTVTSAQKNPTAFYLCASSLGGTQYFGPGTRLLVL.

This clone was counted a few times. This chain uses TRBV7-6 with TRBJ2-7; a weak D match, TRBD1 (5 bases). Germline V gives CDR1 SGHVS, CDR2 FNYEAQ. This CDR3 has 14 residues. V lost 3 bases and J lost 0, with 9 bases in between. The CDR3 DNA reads TGTGCCAGCAGCTTCGGACAAAGCTCCTACGAGCAGTACTTC. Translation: CASSFGQSSYEQYF.

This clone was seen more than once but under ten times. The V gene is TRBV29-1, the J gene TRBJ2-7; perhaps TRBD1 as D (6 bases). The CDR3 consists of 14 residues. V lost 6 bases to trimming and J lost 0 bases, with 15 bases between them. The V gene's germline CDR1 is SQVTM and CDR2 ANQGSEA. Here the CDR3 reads CSVWGQGISYEQYF. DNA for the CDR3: TGCAGCGTCTGGGGGCAGGGGATCTCCTACGAGCAGTACTTC.

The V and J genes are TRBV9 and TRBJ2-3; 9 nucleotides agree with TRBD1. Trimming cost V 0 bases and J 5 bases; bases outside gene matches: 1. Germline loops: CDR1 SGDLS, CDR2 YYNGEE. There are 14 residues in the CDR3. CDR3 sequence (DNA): TGTGCCAGCAGCGTAGGGACAGGGGTAGATACGCAGTATTTT. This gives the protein CASSVGTGVDTQYF.

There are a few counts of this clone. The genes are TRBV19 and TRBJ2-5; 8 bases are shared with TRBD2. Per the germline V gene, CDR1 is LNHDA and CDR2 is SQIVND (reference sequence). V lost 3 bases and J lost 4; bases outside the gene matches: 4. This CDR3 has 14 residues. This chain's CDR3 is CASSMASGRETQYF. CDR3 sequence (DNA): TGTGCCAGTAGTATGGCCAGCGGGAGAGAGACCCAGTACTTC.

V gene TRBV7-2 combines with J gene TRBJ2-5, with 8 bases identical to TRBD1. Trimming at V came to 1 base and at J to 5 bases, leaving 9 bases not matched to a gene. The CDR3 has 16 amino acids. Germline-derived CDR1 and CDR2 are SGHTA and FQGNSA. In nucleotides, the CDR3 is TGTGCCAGCAGCTTAGTTGGCGCAGGGGGCAGGGAGACCCAGTACTTC. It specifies CASSLVGAGGRETQYF.